This section outlines one T cell receptor beta chain sequence together with its context. No antigen is known for it. A much larger clone is a single base away; this may be a read error. TCR beta libraries were prepared from cDNA with unique molecular identifiers. One entry per CDR3 protein results from TCRdb running MiXCR on the PCR reads. Of roughly 730,000 distinct CDR3 sequences detected, 25% to 30% appear once; the ten largest clones hold around 0.55%. The CDR3 has 13 residues. CDR1 and CDR2 from the germline V gene are SQVTM and ANQGSEA. The germline V and J ends were trimmed by 4 bases and 11 bases, with 20 bases remaining between them. The data are from a study of post-analysis software for immune sequencing data. Overall study context: Disease courses included relapsing-remitting, secondary progressive and progressive-relapsing multiple sclerosis. Study-wide results and caveats: By F measure, strong co-clustering occurred among samples prepared in the same batch. Normalized Chao1 diversity was significantly reduced in patients versus controls. In patients, TRBV5-6, TRBV5-1 and TRBV20-1 belonged to roughly 5 TRBV segments found more frequently than in controls.

The sequencing sample was made of blood. The chain employs TRBV29-1 and TRBJ2-5; D may correspond to TRBD1 or TRBD2 (5 bases each). The receptor was derived from a girl aged 10-17 years with multiple sclerosis. DNA for the CDR3: TGCAGCGTTGCTCGGGGCGTGTATGGGGAGCAGTACTTC. Translation: CSVARGVYGEQYF.